Each of the 30 T cell receptor beta chains below was sequenced from the same sample in a study of early stage breast cancer tumors. Data came from immunoSEQ multiplex PCR; TCRdb stores just in-frame clones and leaves some out. The table shows around 6,300 clones, with around 70% occurring only once. Source material: normal breast tissue next to the tumor. The receptors derive from a person aged 40 to 49 with breast cancer.

This chain links TRBV6-1 with TRBJ2-1, with 10 bases that match TRBD2. Germline V gene lookup returns CDR1 MNHNS and CDR2 SASEGT. Losses at the gene ends were 6 bases for V and 1 base for J; bases not matched to a gene: 0. The CDR3 covers 14 residues. CDR3 bases: TGTGCCAGCAGACTAGCGGGATCCTACAATGAGCAGTTCTTC. This translates into CASRLAGSYNEQFF.

In its sample, this clone was seen a few times. CDR3 in amino acids: CASSDWSAAGGYEQYF. The CDR3 DNA reads TGTGCCAGCAGTGACTGGTCCGCAGCAGGGGGCTACGAGCAGTACTTC. The rearrangement links TRBV6-1 to TRBJ2-7; 7 nucleotides agree with TRBD1. CDR3 length equals 16 residues. In germline, CDR1 is MNHNS, CDR2 SASEGT. Trimming took 3 bases from V and 3 from J; bases not matched to a gene: 11.

This clone has a handful of counts. The chain uses TRBV19 and TRBJ2-1; TRBD1 matches 7 bases. This CDR3 comprises 11 residues. Germline loops: CDR1 LNHDA, CDR2 SQIVND (reference sequence). V trimming: 6 bases; J trimming: 15 bases; junction bases outside the gene matches: 8. The CDR3 loop is CASRGGRGSFF. The CDR3 DNA follows: TGTGCCAGTAGAGGGGGCAGGGGATCGTTCTTC.

V gene TRBV5-1 combines with J gene TRBJ2-5; maybe TRBD2 (6 bases). V lost 0 bases to trimming and J lost 4 bases, with 7 bases between them. In germline, CDR1 is SGHRS, CDR2 YFSETQ. There are 13 residues in the CDR3. The CDR3 loop is CASSLGLGETQYF. The CDR3 region has the DNA TGCGCCAGCAGCTTGGGACTAGGAGAGACCCAGTACTTC.

The chain employs TRBV4-1 and TRBJ1-1, with D maybe TRBD1 (6 bases). The V and J ends lost 4 bases and 0 bases respectively, with 9 bases between them. CDR1 MGHRA and CDR2 YSYEKL come from the germline V gene. CDR3 length equals 14 residues. CDR3 sequence reads: CASSPGALNTEAFF. CDR3 sequence (DNA): TGCGCCAGCAGCCCGGGGGCCCTGAACACTGAAGCTTTCTTT.

V gene TRBV11-2 combines with J gene TRBJ2-1; TRBD1 aligns across 10 bases. Germline CDR1 SGHAT, CDR2 FQNNGV. The CDR3 spans 15 residues. The ends lost 5 bases at V and 4 bases at J; junction bases unmatched: 5. CDR3 sequence reads: CASSPRDRGYNEQFF. CDR3 bases: TGTGCCAGCAGCCCCCGGGACAGGGGTTACAATGAGCAGTTCTTC.

The chain couples TRBV29-1 to TRBJ2-2, with TRBD2 identical over 7 bases. Germline V gives CDR1 SQVTM, CDR2 ANQGSEA. This CDR3 is 15 amino acids long. With 4 bases clipped from V and 1 base from J, the junction kept 6 bases outside the gene matches. In DNA, the CDR3 is TGCAGCGTTGGGGGAGGGAGGGGGAACACCGGGGAGCTGTTTTTT. Its protein product is CSVGGGRGNTGELFF.

The gene calls are TRBV6-6 and TRBJ1-2, with D uncertain. Germline loops: CDR1 MNHNY, CDR2 SVGAGI (reference sequence). Trimming removed 7 bases at V and 0 bases at J, with 9 bases between. This CDR3 is built from 13 residues. The CDR3 spells CASTLQPNYGYTF. The DNA for the CDR3 is TGTGCCAGCACGCTTCAGCCTAACTATGGCTACACCTTC.

V gene TRBV6-5 combines with J gene TRBJ1-5, with D uncertain. V was cut by 2 bases and J by 7 bases, with 15 bases left in between. Germline V gives CDR1 MNHEY, CDR2 SVGAGI. The CDR3 runs to 15 residues. The CDR3 DNA is TGTGCCAGCAGTTACAGTGACATTCTAGGACAGCCCCAGCATTTT. Its translation: CASSYSDILGQPQHF.

The chain joins TRBV6-5 to TRBJ2-1; weak D call: TRBD1 (6 bases). Germline CDR1 reads MNHEY; CDR2 reads SVGAGI. CDR3 size: 14 residues. V shed 5 bases and J shed 7 bases, with 15 bases lying between them. The CDR3 region is CASSLDNGQNEQFF. CDR3 in DNA: TGTGCCAGCAGTCTTGACAACGGACAGAATGAGCAGTTCTTC.

The CDR3 protein is CASSPRQGAGANVLTF. CDR3 sequence (DNA): TGTGCCAGCAGCCCAAGACAGGGGGCTGGGGCCAACGTCCTGACTTTC. This rearrangement joins TRBV13 to TRBJ2-6; 9 bases fit TRBD1. The CDR3 covers 16 residues. The germline V gene has CDR1 PRHDT and CDR2 FYEKMQ (reference sequence). J gave up 2 bases and V 5 bases, and 4 bases lay outside the gene matches.

CDR3 amino acids: CASSPAQGFYEQYF. The DNA of the CDR3 is TGTGCCAGCTCACCGGCGCAGGGCTTCTACGAGCAGTACTTC. V is TRBV18 and J is TRBJ2-7, with D tentatively TRBD1 (5 bases). V was trimmed by 3 bases and J by 3 bases, leaving 12 bases between them. CDR3 length equals 14 residues. CDR1 is KGHSH, CDR2 LQKENI, per germline.

The rearrangement uses TRBV7-2 and TRBJ1-2; D is unclear. CDR3 length: 17 amino acids. V was pared by 2 bases and J by 3 bases, with 19 bases between. Germline CDR1 reads SGHTA; CDR2 reads FQGNSA. CDR3 nucleotide sequence: TGTGCCAGCAGCTTATCAAATCAGAGATACCCTGACTATGGCTACACCTTC. Its translation: CASSLSNQRYPDYGYTF.

The chain recombines TRBV30 with TRBJ2-3; tentative D call: TRBD1 (7 bases). CDR1 and CDR2 from the germline V gene are GTSNPN and SVGIG (reference sequence). This CDR3 spans 14 amino acids. Trimming shortened V by 4 bases and J by 2 bases, and 13 bases separated the two germline ends. The CDR3 spells CAWTQGGFTDTQYF. The CDR3 DNA reads as TGTGCCTGGACCCAGGGGGGTTTCACAGATACGCAGTATTTT.

In its sample, this clone was seen once. The chain combines TRBV19 with TRBJ2-1; no firm D call. Trimming removed 4 bases from V and 5 bases from J, with 15 bases in between. The CDR3 length is 15 residues. The germline V gene has CDR1 LNHDA and CDR2 SQIVND (reference sequence). The CDR3 is CASSNSAKRNNEQFF. The CDR3 region has the DNA TGTGCCAGTAGTAACTCGGCCAAACGGAACAATGAGCAGTTCTTC.

This rearrangement joins TRBV5-6 to TRBJ1-3; D might be TRBD1 (5 bases). The V gene lost 6 bases and the J gene lost 0 bases, with 10 bases spanning the gap. Per the germline V gene, CDR1 is SGHDT and CDR2 is YYEEEE. The CDR3 is 14 residues long. In DNA form, the CDR3 reads TGTGCCAGCACAGGGCGATCCTCTGGAAACACCATATATTTT. Translation gives CASTGRSSGNTIYF.

This chain joins TRBV29-1 and TRBJ1-2, with a possible D match to TRBD1 (6 bases). This CDR3 is 13 amino acids long. V dropped 3 bases and J dropped 2 bases, with 10 bases sitting between them. The germline gives CDR1 SQVTM, CDR2 ANQGSEA. CDR3 nucleotide sequence: TGCAGCGTTGAGAGGGGGACAAACTATGGCTACACCTTC. This translates into CSVERGTNYGYTF.

This clone appeared a few times. The chain links TRBV30 to TRBJ1-1; D unclear. Trimming removed 3 bases from V and 4 bases from J, with 9 bases in between. The CDR3 extends over 12 amino acids. Germline loops: CDR1 GTSNPN, CDR2 SVGIG (reference sequence). CDR3 nucleotide sequence: TGTGCCTGGAGCCTACGGACCACTGAAGCTTTCTTT. Protein sequence: CAWSLRTTEAFF.

The V call is TRBV19, the J call TRBJ2-1; 11 bases are shared with TRBD2. J was trimmed by 3 bases and V by 6 bases; bases with no gene match: 4. Germline lookup yields CDR1 LNHDA and CDR2 SQIVND (reference sequence). The CDR3 runs to 15 residues. The CDR3 region is CASSPGLADYNEQFF. CDR3 nucleotides: TGTGCCAGTAGCCCGGGACTAGCGGACTACAATGAGCAGTTCTTC.

The chain is built from TRBV5-3 and TRBJ2-7; D remains unclear. TRBV5-3 is recorded as an ORF, its role being uncertain. The length of the CDR3 is 12 residues. V was cut by 0 bases and J by 3 bases, with 4 bases left in between. The CDR3: CARSLASYEQYF. Here the CDR3 DNA reads TGTGCCAGAAGCTTGGCTAGCTACGAGCAGTACTTC.

The V call is TRBV5-1, the J call TRBJ2-3; D is uncertain. Germline CDR1 reads SGHRS; CDR2 reads YFSETQ. The CDR3 totals 12 residues. With 7 bases removed from V and 4 bases from J, the gap between germline ends came to 10 bases. The CDR3 sequence: CASHLGPDTQYF. Here the CDR3 DNA reads TGCGCCAGCCACCTAGGGCCAGATACGCAGTATTTT.

The V gene is TRBV27, the J gene TRBJ2-6; weak D call: TRBD1 (5 bases). Germline CDR1 reads MNHEY; CDR2 reads SMNVEV (reference sequence). CDR3 length: 15 amino acids. V was trimmed by 6 bases and J by 0 bases, leaving 9 bases between them. The CDR3 is CASRTTGSGANVLTF. CDR3 coding DNA: TGTGCCAGCAGGACCACAGGCTCTGGGGCCAACGTCCTGACTTTC.

This chain links TRBV9 with TRBJ2-1, with 10 bases aligning to TRBD1. V lost 0 bases to trimming and J lost 5 bases; unmatched junction nucleotides: 11. This CDR3 has 18 residues. CDR1 and CDR2 (germline): SGDLS, YYNGEE. The CDR3 loop is CASSVELMGTGADNEQFF. The CDR3, as DNA: TGTGCCAGCAGCGTAGAATTGATGGGGACAGGGGCGGACAATGAGCAGTTCTTC.

V gene TRBV6-4 combines with J gene TRBJ2-1, with 10 bases aligning to TRBD2. This CDR3 has 15 residues. The V segment lost 2 bases and the J segment 5 bases; nucleotides outside the gene matches: 3. CDR1 is MRHNA and CDR2 is SNTAGT in the germline V gene. CDR3 amino acids: CASSDLAGAHNEQFF. For the CDR3, the DNA is TGTGCCAGCAGTGACCTAGCGGGAGCCCACAATGAGCAGTTCTTC.

This chain's CDR3 is CASSLEGPTENTEAFF. The CDR3 bases are TGCGCCAGCAGCTTGGAAGGACCAACGGAAAACACTGAAGCTTTCTTT. The chain recombines TRBV5-1 with TRBJ1-1, with D unresolved. Germline CDR1 reads SGHRS; CDR2 reads YFSETQ. The CDR3 is 16 residues long. V lost 0 bases to trimming and J lost 2 bases, with 14 bases between them. Filled out from reference TRBV5-1 and TRBJ1-1, the complete variable domain reads KAGVTQTPRYLIKTRGQQVTLSCSPISGHRSVSWYQQTPGQGLQFLFEYFSETQRNKGNFPGRFSGRQFSNSRSEMNVSTLELGDSALYLCASSLEGPTENTEAFFGQGTRLTVV.

There are a few counts of this clone. The chain links TRBV2 to TRBJ2-7; TRBD2 might be the D (6 bases). CDR3 size: 11 residues. CDR1 and CDR2 (germline): SNHLY, FYNNEI. V dropped 6 bases and J dropped 3 bases, with 6 bases sitting between them. CDR3 region: CASRGGYEQYF. As DNA, the CDR3 is TGTGCCAGCAGGGGGGGCTACGAGCAGTACTTC.

The chain couples TRBV2 to TRBJ1-1; a weak D match, TRBD1 (6 bases). Trimming took off 4 bases at V and 8 bases at J, with 14 bases between the two ends. The CDR3 covers 13 residues. The V gene's germline CDR1 is SNHLY and CDR2 FYNNEI. The CDR3 loop reads CASSGRGGWEAFF. The CDR3 DNA sequence: TGTGCCAGCAGTGGGCGGGGGGGCTGGGAAGCTTTCTTT. Filled out from reference TRBV2 and TRBJ1-1, the complete variable domain reads EPEVTQTPSHQVTQMGQEVILRCVPISNHLYFYWYRQILGQKVEFLVSFYNNEISEKSEIFDDQFSVERPDGSNFTLKIRSTKLEDSAMYFCASSGRGGWEAFFGQGTRLTVV.

The chain employs TRBV19 and TRBJ1-1, with 9 nucleotides matching TRBD1. The V gene's germline CDR1 is LNHDA and CDR2 SQIVND (reference sequence). With 6 bases clipped from V and 2 bases from J, the junction kept 7 bases outside the gene matches. CDR3 size: 15 residues. The CDR3 region has the DNA TGTGCCAGTAGCCTTAGGGACAGGGCCAACACTGAAGCTTTCTTT. Protein product: CASSLRDRANTEAFF.

In its sample, this clone was seen once. The gene calls are TRBV4-2 and TRBJ2-5; D is tentatively TRBD1 or TRBD2 (5 bases each). The length of the CDR3 is 14 residues. The germline V gene has CDR1 LGHNA and CDR2 YNFKEQ. The V gene lost 1 base and the J gene lost 5 bases, with 11 bases spanning the gap. The CDR3 DNA sequence: TGTGCCAGCAGCCAAGGGGGGAGTGGGGAGACCCAGTACTTC. Amino acid sequence: CASSQGGSGETQYF.

The chain links TRBV7-9 to TRBJ2-1; D is perhaps TRBD2 (6 bases). Germline values: CDR1 SEHNR, CDR2 FQNEAQ (reference sequence). Trimming removed 1 base from V and 5 bases from J, with 18 bases in between. The CDR3 runs 17 residues. The CDR3 DNA reads as TGTGCCAGCAGCTTAGTCAGGGCAAGCGGGTTCCACAATGAGCAGTTCTTC. Protein sequence: CASSLVRASGFHNEQFF.